These 6 T cell receptor beta chains share one sample of origin, sequenced in a study of metastatic and nonmetastatic thyroid tumors. TCRdb re-called the PCR reads through MiXCR. The sample contains about 45,000 clones, about 4% of which appear only once. Thyroid surgery had not been preceded by any treatment in any patient. The source material was blood. These receptors were obtained from a female donor with papillary thyroid cancer or a benign thyroid nodule (not recorded which). Some clones in this sample may be carry-over from other donors' samples.

This clone came up many times. V gene TRBV2 combines with J gene TRBJ2-5, with 9 positions matching TRBD2. The CDR3 contains 13 residues. Germline values: CDR1 SNHLY, CDR2 FYNNEI. V dropped 7 bases and J dropped 4; count of bases not matched to a gene: 4. This chain's CDR3 is CASIVAGAETQYF. DNA for the CDR3: TGTGCCAGCATCGTAGCGGGAGCAGAGACCCAGTACTTC.

This clone was recorded at least ten times. A much larger clone sits a single nucleotide away, making a read error possible. Other DNA sequences in this sample translate to the same CDR3. J is TRBJ2-1 and V is TRBV10-3; D might be TRBD2 (6 bases). This CDR3 is 16 amino acids long. The ends were cut back, 3 bases at V and 5 bases at J, with 17 bases in the middle. Germline loops: CDR1 ENHRY, CDR2 SYGVKD. CDR3 nucleotides: TGTGCCATCAGTGATCAGGGACTGGCGGGAAACAATGAGCAGTTCTTC. This encodes CAISDQGLAGNNEQFF.

This clone was counted many times. The rearrangement joins TRBV7-8 to TRBJ2-2, with D unresolved. The CDR3 is made up of 16 amino acids. Trimming removed 7 bases at V and 1 base at J, with 16 bases between. Per the germline V gene, CDR1 is SGHVS and CDR2 is FQNEAQ. The CDR3 loop reads CASTPPLRMNTGELFF. CDR3 nucleotide sequence: TGTGCCAGCACCCCTCCCTTGCGAATGAACACCGGGGAGCTGTTTTTT.

This chain joins TRBV6-5 and TRBJ1-2; unclear D gene. The CDR3 spans 16 residues. The germline V gene encodes CDR1 MNHEY and CDR2 SVGAGI. V lost 2 bases to trimming and J lost 2 bases, with 15 bases between them. CDR3 amino acids: CASSYVQEDLNYGYTF. In DNA form, the CDR3 reads TGTGCCAGCAGTTACGTACAAGAGGACCTAAACTATGGCTACACCTTC.

This chain links TRBV19 with TRBJ1-5; D remains unclear. Trimming stripped 5 bases from V and 3 bases from J, with 11 bases between. Germline V gene data show CDR1 as LNHDA and CDR2 as SQIVND (reference sequence). The CDR3 runs to 14 residues. This CDR3 is CASSPRKYNQPQHF. CDR3 DNA sequence: TGTGCCAGTAGTCCCCGTAAGTACAATCAGCCCCAGCATTTT.

This clone was counted ten times or more. V gene TRBV5-8 combines with J gene TRBJ2-5; D unclear. The CDR3 totals 14 residues. Germline loops: CDR1 SGHTS, CDR2 YDEGEE. Trimming shortened V by 6 bases and J by 0 bases, and 12 bases separated the two germline ends. CDR3 amino acids: CASKPPGYQETQYF. The DNA of the CDR3 is TGTGCCAGCAAACCACCTGGGTACCAAGAGACCCAGTACTTC.